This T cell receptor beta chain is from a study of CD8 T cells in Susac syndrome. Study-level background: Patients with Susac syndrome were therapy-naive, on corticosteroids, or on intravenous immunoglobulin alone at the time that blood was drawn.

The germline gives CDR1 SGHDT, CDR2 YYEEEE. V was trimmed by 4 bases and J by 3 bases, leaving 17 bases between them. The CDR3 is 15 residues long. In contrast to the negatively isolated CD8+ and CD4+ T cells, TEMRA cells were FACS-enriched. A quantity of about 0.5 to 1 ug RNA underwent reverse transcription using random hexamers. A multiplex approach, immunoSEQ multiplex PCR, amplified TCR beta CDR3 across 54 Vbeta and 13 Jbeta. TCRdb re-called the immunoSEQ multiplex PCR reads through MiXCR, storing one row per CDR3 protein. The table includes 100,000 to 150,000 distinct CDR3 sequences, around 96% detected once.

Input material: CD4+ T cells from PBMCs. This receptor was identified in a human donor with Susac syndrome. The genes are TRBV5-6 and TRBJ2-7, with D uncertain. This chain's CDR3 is CASSPPTTRVYEQYF. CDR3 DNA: TGTGCCAGCAGCCCCCCTACGACGAGAGTCTACGAGCAGTACTTC.